Shown below are 25 T cell receptor beta chains from a single sample sequenced in a study of CD8 T cells in ankylosing spondylitis. TCRdb passed the 5' RACE reads through MiXCR, listing each CDR3 protein once. The sample records hundreds of thousands of distinct CDR3 sequences, approximately 20% being singletons. The sample consisted of blood, either unsorted or a sorted T cell fraction (not recorded which). The receptors derive from a male donor with ankylosing spondylitis or in good health (not recorded which).

This clonotype turned up a few times. This chain uses TRBV12-3 or TRBV12-4 with TRBJ1-1; D unclear. The CDR3 runs to 13 residues. V lost 5 bases to trimming and J lost 0 bases, with 7 bases between them. The chain's CDR3 is CASSAGMNTEAFF. The CDR3 DNA is TGTGCCAGCAGTGCCGGCATGAACACTGAAGCTTTCTTT.

This sequence joins TRBV30 and TRBJ2-7; 10 positions match TRBD1. The CDR3 has 15 residues. V was pared by 5 bases and J by 4 bases, with 11 bases of the junction left unmatched. Germline V gene data show CDR1 as GTSNPN and CDR2 as SVGIG (reference sequence). The CDR3 spells CAWALGTGEPYEQYV. In nucleotides, the CDR3 is TGTGCCTGGGCCCTTGGGACAGGGGAACCTTACGAGCAGTACGTC.

The genes are TRBV20-1 and TRBJ1-4; no clear D gene. CDR3 length: 15 residues. V was clipped by 0 bases and J by 3 bases, with 11 bases between them. Germline V CDR1 and CDR2: DFQATT, SNEGSKA (reference sequence). CDR3: CSAREGRRPNEKLFF. The CDR3 bases are TGCAGTGCTAGAGAGGGCAGACGGCCTAATGAAAAACTGTTTTTT.

In its sample, this clonotype was seen a few times. The chain employs TRBV4-1 and TRBJ2-1, with D unresolved. CDR1 MGHRA and CDR2 YSYEKL come from the germline V gene. The V and J ends lost 1 base and 0 bases respectively, with 7 bases between them. The CDR3 extends over 15 amino acids. CDR3 nucleotide sequence: TGCGCCAGCAGCCAAGTTCTGGGCTCCTACAATGAGCAGTTCTTC. It codes for CASSQVLGSYNEQFF.

This clonotype has more than one count but fewer than ten. The CDR3 DNA follows: TGTGCCAGCAGTTTTGCTCTAGCCAAAAACATTCAGTACTTC. It yields the protein CASSFALAKNIQYF. The rearrangement links TRBV12-3 or TRBV12-4 to TRBJ2-4; D is uncertain. V lost 3 bases, J lost 0 bases, and 6 bases lay in between. The length of the CDR3 is 14 residues.

This chain connects TRBV5-5 to TRBJ1-5; D is perhaps TRBD1 (5 bases). The V gene lost 7 bases and the J gene lost 9 bases, with 20 bases spanning the gap. CDR3 length: 14 residues. Germline CDR1 and CDR2: SGHKS and YYEKEE (reference sequence). The CDR3: CASSLDSYQPPQHF. The CDR3 nucleotides are TGTGCCAGCTCCTTAGACAGCTATCAACCGCCCCAGCATTTT. The entire variable domain, with the rest obtained from reference TRBV5-5 and TRBJ1-5, is as follows: DAGVTQSPTHLIKTRGQQVTLRCSPISGHKSVSWYQQVLGQGPQFIFQYYEKEERGRGNFPDRFSARQFPNYSSELNVNALLLGDSALYLCASSLDSYQPPQHFGDGTRLSIL.

Only a few counts were recorded for this clonotype. This chain joins TRBV20-1 and TRBJ2-2; D gene unclear. Germline V gene sequence: CDR1 DFQATT, CDR2 SNEGSKA (reference sequence). Deletions cut 7 bases from V and 0 bases from J, with 12 bases between. The CDR3 has 14 amino acids. The CDR3 DNA is TGCAGTGTTACGACTCCCGCGAACACCGGGGAGCTGTTTTTT. It yields the protein CSVTTPANTGELFF.

This clonotype was detected ten times or more. The chain employs TRBV5-5 and TRBJ2-7; D is uncertain. This CDR3 has 15 residues. The V gene lost 6 bases and the J gene lost 1 base, with 17 bases spanning the gap. CDR1 and CDR2 from the germline V gene are SGHKS and YYEKEE (reference sequence). The CDR3, as DNA: TGTGCCAGCACCCTTAGCCCGTCGAGGTCCTACGAGCAGTACGTC. As protein: CASTLSPSRSYEQYV.

There are a few counts of this clonotype. This rearrangement joins TRBV27 to TRBJ2-5; 9 bases fit TRBD1. The V segment lost 4 bases and the J segment 5 bases; nucleotides outside the gene matches: 5. This CDR3 is 14 amino acids long. CDR1 is MNHEY and CDR2 is SMNVEV in the germline V gene (reference sequence). Written as DNA, the CDR3 is TGTGCCAGCAGTTCCGACAGGGGGTGGGAGACCCAGTACTTC. Its translation is CASSSDRGWETQYF.

This clonotype was seen more than once but under ten times. This chain joins TRBV29-1 and TRBJ1-2; D unresolved. The V and J ends lost 0 bases and 3 bases respectively, with 11 bases between them. Germline V lookup: CDR1 SQVTM, CDR2 ANQGSEA. This CDR3 contains 14 residues. As DNA, the CDR3 is TGCAGCGTTGAAGATAGGGATCTATACTATGGCTACACCTTC. Its translation: CSVEDRDLYYGYTF.

This clonotype was detected only a few times. The chain carries TRBV7-8 and TRBJ2-3; the D gene is possibly TRBD1 (6 bases). Germline assignment: CDR1 SGHVS and CDR2 FQNEAQ. The CDR3 spans 16 residues. Trimming pared 1 base from V and 3 bases from J, leaving 14 bases between. Here the CDR3 DNA reads TGTGCCAGCAGCTTAGATTTGACAGGCTTTACAGATACGCAGTATTTT. This translates into CASSLDLTGFTDTQYF. Variable domain in full (rest from reference TRBV7-8 and TRBJ2-3): GAGVSQSPRYKVAKRGQDVALRCDPISGHVSLFWYQQALGQGPEFLTYFQNEAQLDKSGLPSDRFFAERPEGSVSTLKIQRTQQEDSAVYLCASSLDLTGFTDTQYFGPGTRLTVL.

The table lists this clonotype with a few counts. V and J are TRBV29-1 and TRBJ2-5; D ambiguous. This CDR3 is 13 amino acids long. The ends were cut back, 8 bases at V and 1 base at J, with 14 bases in the middle. Germline CDR1 and CDR2: SQVTM and ANQGSEA. The CDR3 here is CSSRVVGQETQYF. CDR3 sequence (DNA): TGCAGCTCCCGCGTGGTGGGCCAAGAGACCCAGTACTTC. Complete variable domain (other parts from reference TRBV29-1 and TRBJ2-5): SAVISQKPSRDICQRGTSLTIQCQVDSQVTMMFWYRQQPGQSLTLIATANQGSEATYESGFVIDKFPISRPNLTFSTLTVSNMSPEDSSIYLCSSRVVGQETQYFGPGTRLLVL.

The chain uses TRBV10-3 and TRBJ1-2, with D perhaps matching TRBD1 (5 bases). The CDR3 consists of 15 residues. Germline loops: CDR1 ENHRY, CDR2 SYGVKD. Trimming stripped 2 bases from V and 7 bases from J, with 17 bases between. CDR3 nucleotide sequence: TGTGCCATCAGTGAGGAGGGGCGGGGTACTGGTGGCTACACCTTC. Protein: CAISEEGRGTGGYTF.

This chain connects TRBV5-1 to TRBJ1-1; D is unclear. CDR1 and CDR2 from the germline V gene are SGHRS and YFSETQ. Trimming shortened V by 1 base and J by 8 bases, and 6 bases separated the two germline ends. The CDR3 loop spans 11 amino acids. As DNA, the CDR3 is TGCGCCAGCAGCTTGTTAGGAGAAGCTTTCTTT. Its translation is CASSLLGEAFF.

J is TRBJ2-2 and V is TRBV20-1; D is unclear. Trimming pared 0 bases from V and 3 bases from J, leaving 11 bases between. The CDR3 has 15 residues. From germline, CDR1 is DFQATT and CDR2 SNEGSKA (reference sequence). The CDR3 here is CSARDNGFYTGELFF. For the CDR3, the DNA is TGCAGTGCTAGAGATAATGGGTTTTACACCGGGGAGCTGTTTTTT.

The V call is TRBV10-1, the J call TRBJ2-1; unclear D gene. V was trimmed by 3 bases and J by 9 bases, leaving 15 bases between them. The length of the CDR3 is 14 residues. The germline V gene encodes CDR1 WNHNN and CDR2 SYGVQD (reference sequence). In DNA, the CDR3 is TGCGCCAGCAGTGAACACTCCTCAGGATCTGAGCAGTTCTTC. It is translated as CASSEHSSGSEQFF.

The V call is TRBV11-2, the J call TRBJ2-7, with TRBD2 as a possible D gene (5 bases). V was clipped by 6 bases and J by 3 bases, with 12 bases between them. CDR3 size: 13 residues. CDR1 is SGHAT, CDR2 FQNNGV, per germline. Here the CDR3 reads CASSQDWDYEQYV. CDR3 bases: TGTGCCAGCAGTCAGGACTGGGACTACGAGCAGTACGTC.

This rearrangement joins TRBV5-1 to TRBJ2-1, with D perhaps given as TRBD1 or TRBD2 (6 bases each). V was clipped by 1 base and J by 0 bases, with 14 bases between them. CDR3 length equals 17 residues. Per the germline V gene, CDR1 is SGHRS and CDR2 is YFSETQ. As DNA, the CDR3 is TGCGCCAGCAGCTTGAGGGGGGACCCGAGCTCCTACAATGAGCAGTTCTTC. Translation: CASSLRGDPSSYNEQFF.

The chain employs TRBV28 and TRBJ2-7; D possibly corresponds to TRBD1 (5 bases). The V gene's germline CDR1 is MDHEN and CDR2 SYDVKM. The CDR3 extends over 13 amino acids. Trimming stripped 5 bases from V and 2 bases from J, with 10 bases between. DNA of the CDR3: TGTGCCAGCAGTAATACAGGTCCCTACGAGCAGTACGTC. Translated: CASSNTGPYEQYV.

This clonotype was picked up many times. The chain is built from TRBV28 and TRBJ2-7; no clear D gene. The CDR3 is made up of 12 amino acids. CDR1 and CDR2 from the germline V gene are MDHEN and SYDVKM. V was trimmed by 5 bases and J by 0 bases, leaving 5 bases between them. The CDR3 loop is CASSPSSYEQYV. CDR3 sequence (DNA): TGTGCCAGCAGTCCAAGCTCCTACGAGCAGTACGTC.

This clonotype has a count of ten or more. The rearrangement links TRBV20-1 to TRBJ1-4, with D perhaps matching TRBD1 (5 bases). CDR3 length equals 16 residues. The germline CDR1 and CDR2 sequences are DFQATT and SNEGSKA (reference sequence). Between the trimmed V and J ends, which lost 0 bases and 0 bases, there was a span of 11 bases. The CDR3 nucleotides read TGCAGTGCTAGAGATTTTAGGGGAGCAACTAATGAAAAACTGTTTTTT. Protein product: CSARDFRGATNEKLFF.

This clonotype turned up a few times. The chain has TRBV11-2 and TRBJ2-7; D is uncertain. CDR1 SGHAT and CDR2 FQNNGV come from the germline V gene. The CDR3 covers 15 residues. The V end lost 6 bases, the J end lost 0 bases, and 15 bases lay between the germline ends. As DNA, the CDR3 is TGTGCCAGCAGATTATTCGGACGGTCCTCCTACGAGCAGTACGTC. Its protein is CASRLFGRSSYEQYV.

This chain connects TRBV7-3 to TRBJ2-3; D perhaps matches TRBD1 (6 bases). V lost 0 bases to trimming and J lost 4 bases, with 11 bases between them. The germline gives CDR1 SGHTA, CDR2 FQGTGA. CDR3 length: 15 amino acids. This CDR3 is CASSLTVNRADTQYF. In DNA form, the CDR3 reads TGTGCCAGCAGCTTAACCGTAAACAGGGCAGATACGCAGTATTTT.

The rearrangement links TRBV12-3 or TRBV12-4 to TRBJ2-7; D is perhaps TRBD1 or TRBD2 (6 bases each). V was clipped by 1 base and J by 7 bases, with 14 bases between them. The CDR3 length is 14 residues. This chain's CDR3 is CASSLGGGPGEQYV. The CDR3 nucleotides are TGTGCCAGCAGTTTAGGTGGGGGGCCCGGGGAGCAGTACGTC.

The chain employs TRBV6-1 and TRBJ2-3; D is undetermined. Germline CDR1 MNHNS, CDR2 SASEGT. The CDR3 sequence is 13 residues long. The ends were cut back, 4 bases at V and 10 bases at J, with 15 bases in the middle. In DNA form, the CDR3 reads TGTGCCAGCAGTGCGACGGGCCCAAGTGCGCAGTATTTT. Protein sequence: CASSATGPSAQYF.